This is a list of T cell receptor beta chains from one sample in a study of cytomegalovirus exposure and HLA in healthy donors. Assay used: immunoSEQ multiplex PCR; TCRdb lists only in-frame clones, some missing. The table has 150,000 to 200,000 clones, approximately 87% seen once; the top ten hold around 5%. The sample consisted of PBMCs. The receptors were sampled from a woman aged 30 to 39 in good health and CMV-seronegative. Both conserved end residues are part of each CDR3. The order of the fields is V gene, clone size, J gene, D gene, CDR3 protein, CDR3 DNA. The D gene is left open where the match is weak. Expanded clones get a size class; other rows say once, few or many, or leave the size out.

TRBV4-1,NA,TRBJ2-1,NA,CASSQVVGTGSLFF,NA
TRBV18,few,TRBJ1-1,NA,CASHSKPNTEAFF,TGTGCCAGCCACTCGAAGCCGAACACTGAAGCTTTCTTT
TRBV6-1,NA,TRBJ1-1,NA,CASSAPPRVVNTEAFF,TGTGCCAGCAGTGCCCCCCCTAGGGTGGTGAACACTGAAGCTTTCTTT
TRBV4-1,NA,TRBJ1-5,TRBD1,CASSQTRDRGQPQHF,TGCGCCAGCAGCCAAACCAGGGACAGGGGTCAGCCCCAGCATTTT
TRBV14,NA,TRBJ2-1,TRBD2,CASSQSGSFEQFF,TGTGCCAGCAGCCAGAGCGGGAGTTTTGAGCAGTTCTTC
TRBV19,NA,TRBJ2-7,TRBD1,CASSMVTGTGVLEQYF,TGTGCCAGTAGTATGGTTACCGGGACAGGCGTCCTCGAGCAGTACTTC
TRBV4-2,NA,TRBJ2-6,NA,CASSQVAAGANVLTF,TGTGCCAGCAGCCAAGTGGCAGCCGGGGCCAACGTCCTGACTTTC
TRBV27,NA,TRBJ1-2,NA,CASSLSFQVKSNYGYTF,TGTGCCAGCAGTTTATCCTTCCAGGTTAAATCTAACTATGGCTACACCTTC
TRBV7-2,NA,TRBJ1-1,TRBD1,CASSFWTGRNTEAFF,TGTGCCAGCAGCTTTTGGACAGGGCGGAACACTGAAGCTTTCTTT
TRBV7-9,NA,TRBJ2-7,TRBD2,CASSLPPTSATYEQYF,TGTGCCAGCAGCCTCCCCCCGACTAGCGCGACCTACGAGCAGTACTTC
TRBV28,NA,TRBJ2-7,NA,CASSFFGSSYEQYF,TGTGCCAGCAGTTTCTTCGGGAGTAGCTACGAGCAGTACTTC
TRBV5-6,few,TRBJ2-1,NA,CASSPPVGRKFF,TGTGCCAGCAGCCCGCCTGTGGGGCGAAAGTTCTTC
TRBV28,NA,TRBJ2-2,TRBD1,CASTNNRRDSRYTGELFF,TGTGCCAGCACTAACAATAGAAGGGACAGTCGGTATACCGGGGAGCTGTTTTTT
TRBV15,NA,TRBJ2-5,TRBD2,CATSRDALAVRGETQYF,TGTGCCACCAGCAGAGATGCCCTAGCGGTTCGTGGAGAGACCCAGTACTTC
TRBV5-1,NA,TRBJ2-3,TRBD2,CASSSQRETDTQYF,TGCGCCAGCAGCTCCCAGCGGGAGACAGATACGCAGTATTTT
TRBV2,NA,TRBJ2-2,NA,CASSLTSRLTGELFF,TGTGCCAGCAGTTTAACTAGTCGGCTCACCGGGGAGCTGTTTTTT
TRBV5-1,NA,TRBJ1-1,NA,CASSLAGQEEAFF,TGCGCCAGCAGCTTGGCGGGGCAAGAAGAAGCTTTCTTT
TRBV2,NA,TRBJ1-4,NA,CASSEGRATNEKLFF,TGTGCCAGCAGTGAAGGCAGGGCAACTAATGAAAAACTGTTTTTT
TRBV5-1,NA,TRBJ2-2,NA,CASSLGVPPGRTGELFF,TGCGCCAGCAGCTTGGGTGTCCCTCCGGGTCGCACCGGGGAGCTGTTTTTT
TRBV10-3,NA,TRBJ2-5,TRBD2,CAISVERGHQETQYF,TGTGCCATCAGTGTGGAGCGGGGACACCAAGAGACCCAGTACTTC
TRBV28,NA,TRBJ2-7,TRBD1,CASSWAGTGDEQYF,TGTGCCAGCAGTTGGGCGGGGACAGGGGACGAGCAGTACTTC
TRBV9,NA,TRBJ2-3,NA,CASSDLNGGRDTQYF,TGTGCCAGCAGCGACCTTAACGGGGGCCGCGATACGCAGTATTTT
TRBV2,NA,TRBJ2-5,NA,CASEGVSGQETQYF,TGTGCCAGCGAAGGGGTTAGCGGCCAAGAGACCCAGTACTTC
TRBV27,NA,TRBJ2-7,TRBD1,CASSWGTGYNEQYF,TGTGCCAGCAGTTGGGGGACAGGGTATAACGAGCAGTACTTC
TRBV5-5,NA,TRBJ2-7,TRBD1,CASSAGQGGTYEQYF,TGTGCCAGCAGCGCAGGACAGGGGGGTACCTACGAGCAGTACTTC
TRBV4-3,NA,TRBJ2-7,TRBD1,CASSQDYRGLYEQYF,TGCGCCAGCAGCCAAGATTACAGGGGGTTATACGAGCAGTACTTC
TRBV6-5,few,TRBJ1-2,NA,CASSRGQGRDGYTF,TGTGCCAGCTCTAGAGGCCAGGGGAGGGATGGCTACACCTTC
TRBV4-1,NA,TRBJ2-7,TRBD2,CASSQVPGGTYEQYF,TGCGCCAGCAGCCAAGTTCCGGGGGGGACCTACGAGCAGTACTTC
TRBV7-2,once,TRBJ1-1,NA,CASSPRGGRGTEAFF,TGTGCCAGCAGCCCCCGGGGGGGGCGTGGCACTGAAGCTTTCTTT
TRBV15,NA,TRBJ1-6,NA,CATRPLEGSGINSPLHF,TGTGCCACCAGACCCCTCGAGGGATCAGGAATTAATTCACCCCTCCACTTT
TRBV15,NA,TRBJ1-1,NA,CATSRGAPGRNTEAFF,TGTGCCACCAGCAGGGGGGCTCCGGGGAGAAACACTGAAGCTTTCTTT
TRBV6-5,NA,TRBJ1-1,TRBD1,CASTRQGGTEAFF,TGTGCCAGCACCCGACAGGGGGGTACTGAAGCTTTCTTT
TRBV27,NA,TRBJ2-3,NA,CASSLSRRQADTDTQYF,TGTGCCAGCAGTTTATCCCGAAGACAGGCGGACACAGATACGCAGTATTTT
TRBV18,few,TRBJ2-7,TRBD1,CASSPSQGAYEQYF,TGTGCCAGCTCACCATCCCAGGGGGCCTACGAGCAGTACTTC
TRBV7-8,NA,TRBJ2-7,NA,CASSLHGTYEQYF,TGTGCCAGCAGCTTACATGGGACCTACGAGCAGTACTTC
TRBV6-6,NA,TRBJ2-7,NA,CASSSFWRSYEQYF,TGTGCCAGCAGTTCGTTTTGGAGGTCCTACGAGCAGTACTTC
TRBV14,few,TRBJ1-6,NA,CASSFDRHKNSPLHF,TGTGCCAGCAGCTTCGACAGGCACAAGAATTCACCCCTCCACTTT
TRBV11-2,NA,TRBJ2-1,TRBD2,CASSLASGSFYEQFF,TGTGCCAGCAGCCTAGCTAGCGGGAGTTTCTATGAGCAGTTCTTC
TRBV6-5,NA,TRBJ1-4,NA,CASSYISLGAREKLFF,TGTGCCAGCAGTTACATCAGTTTGGGGGCCCGAGAAAAACTGTTTTTT
TRBV1,NA,TRBJ1-5,NA,CTSSQGEQGNHSNQPQHF,TGCACCAGCAGCCAAGGGGAACAGGGGAATCATAGCAATCAGCCCCAGCATTTT
TRBV27,NA,TRBJ2-7,NA,CASSLIQLGGRYEQYF,TGTGCCAGCAGTTTAATCCAGTTAGGGGGGCGATACGAGCAGTACTTC
TRBV5-1,NA,TRBJ1-2,NA,CASSLRGDGYTF,TGCGCCAGCAGCTTGAGAGGGGACGGCTACACCTTC
TRBV13,NA,TRBJ1-2,NA,CASSLSPSRNYGYTF,TGTGCCAGCAGCTTATCTCCCAGTAGGAACTATGGCTACACCTTC
TRBV29-1,NA,TRBJ2-3,NA,CSVETPPSLDTQYF,TGCAGCGTTGAAACCCCTCCCAGCCTCGATACGCAGTATTTT
TRBV18,NA,TRBJ2-1,TRBD2,CASSPTRGFGSGVSYNEQFF,TGTGCCAGCTCACCAACTAGGGGATTTGGTAGCGGGGTCTCCTACAATGAGCAGTTCTTC
TRBV18,NA,TRBJ1-1,NA,CASSPRRELNTEAFF,TGTGCCAGCTCACCACGTAGAGAGCTGAACACTGAAGCTTTCTTT
TRBV30,NA,TRBJ1-4,NA,CAWSGFGKSNEKLFF,TGTGCCTGGAGTGGTTTCGGGAAATCTAATGAAAAACTGTTTTTT
TRBV19,NA,TRBJ2-1,TRBD2,CASKSSGLTNEQFF,TGTGCCAGTAAGTCTAGCGGTCTCACAAATGAGCAGTTCTTC
TRBV29-1,once,TRBJ2-1,TRBD1,CSGDRGLYNEQFF,TGCAGCGGGGACAGGGGCCTCTACAATGAGCAGTTCTTC
TRBV4-3,NA,TRBJ2-5,TRBD2,CASSQVGEGETQYF,TGCGCCAGCAGCCAAGTTGGGGAGGGGGAGACCCAGTACTTC
TRBV11-3,NA,TRBJ2-1,NA,CASSLASAYNEQFF,TGTGCCAGCAGCTTGGCTAGCGCGTACAATGAGCAGTTCTTC
TRBV27,NA,TRBJ2-1,TRBD2,CASSHSTSGGSYEQFF,TGTGCCAGCAGTCATTCTACTAGCGGGGGCTCTTATGAGCAGTTCTTC
TRBV27,NA,TRBJ1-1,NA,CASSFWGNTEAFF,TGTGCCAGCAGTTTCTGGGGGAACACTGAAGCTTTCTTT
TRBV5-1,NA,TRBJ2-1,NA,CASSLVVQGGIYNEQFF,TGCGCCAGCAGCTTGGTGGTACAGGGGGGGATCTACAATGAGCAGTTCTTC